The 24 T cell receptor beta chains below were found in one sample sequenced in a study of cytomegalovirus exposure and HLA in healthy donors (dated by TCRdb to about 2017). Receptor amplification or capture employed the immunoSEQ multiplex PCR assay. A mixture of 60 forward primers for TCR Vbeta segments and 13 reverse primers for TCR Jbeta segments was used in the multiplex PCR. In TCRdb, the immuneACCESS table is reduced to in-frame sequences with V and J assigned. These tables do not hold every clone; where another copy was compared, an unresolved V gene accounts for under half, and the others remain unexplained. In this sample the table shows around 70,000 clones, about 78% of which occur a single time. The ten top clones hold less than 3.5% of the sample. Source material: PBMCs. These TCRs come from a girl aged 5 to 17 in good health and CMV-seropositive.

The chain combines TRBV6-5 with TRBJ2-5, with 7 nucleotides matching TRBD1. Judging by the DNA end, TRBJ2-7 fits better; the J call may be wrong. Germline lookup yields CDR1 MNHEY and CDR2 SVGAGI. This CDR3 has 14 amino acids. CDR3 nucleotide sequence: TGTGCCAGCAGCTCGGGACAGAACGTCCACGAGCAGTACTTC. Translating gives CASSSGQNVHEQYF.

This chain links TRBV25-1 with TRBJ2-7; D possibly corresponds to TRBD1 (5 bases). Trimming left V 3 bases short and J 3 bases short, with 15 bases between. CDR1 is MGHDK and CDR2 is SYGVNS in the germline V gene. CDR3 length: 15 residues. The DNA of the CDR3 is TGTGCCAGCAGTGACTCCAGGGCAGGGTACTACGAGCAGTACTTC. It specifies CASSDSRAGYYEQYF.

The chain links TRBV4-3 to TRBJ2-7; 16 positions agree with TRBD2. With 1 base clipped from V and 5 bases from J, the junction kept 8 bases outside the gene matches. The CDR3 length is 18 residues. From germline, CDR1 is LGHNA and CDR2 YSLEER. In DNA, the CDR3 is TGCGCCAGCAGCCAAGGCCCCCTGGGACTAGCGGGAGGGAACGAGCAGTACTTC. This gives the protein CASSQGPLGLAGGNEQYF.

This clone turned up a few times. The CDR3 is CASSLEGDYGQPQHF. The CDR3 DNA reads TGTGCCAGCAGCTTAGAGGGGGACTACGGTCAGCCCCAGCATTTT. This rearrangement joins TRBV7-9 to TRBJ1-5; maybe TRBD1 (6 bases). Trimming took 1 base from V and 6 from J, leaving 13 bases between them. This CDR3 has 15 amino acids. The germline CDR1 and CDR2 sequences are SEHNR and FQNEAQ (reference sequence).

The chain employs TRBV15 and TRBJ2-5, with TRBD1 matching 7 bases. The CDR3 has 14 amino acids. J gave up 0 bases and V 10 bases, and 8 bases lay outside the gene matches. Germline values: CDR1 LNHNV, CDR2 YYDKDF (reference sequence). This CDR3 is CANNPGQDQETQYF. Here the CDR3 DNA reads TGTGCCAACAACCCCGGACAGGACCAAGAGACCCAGTACTTC.

The rearrangement uses TRBV5-1 and TRBJ2-5; 8 bases are shared with TRBD2. Germline V gene sequence: CDR1 SGHRS, CDR2 YFSETQ. The V and J ends lost 4 bases and 5 bases, in that order; junction bases with no gene match: 4. The CDR3 covers 13 residues. The CDR3 nucleotides are TGCGCCAGCAGCCGGACTAGCAGGGAGACCCAGTACTTC. This translates into CASSRTSRETQYF. The whole variable domain, remainder taken from reference TRBV5-1 and TRBJ2-5, is KAGVTQTPRYLIKTRGQQVTLSCSPISGHRSVSWYQQTPGQGLQFLFEYFSETQRNKGNFPGRFSGRQFSNSRSEMNVSTLELGDSALYLCASSRTSRETQYFGPGTRLLVL.

The V and J genes are TRBV29-1 and TRBJ2-7; 7 nucleotides agree with TRBD1. This CDR3 region has 15 residues. The junction had 14 bases not matched to a gene; V was cut back by 7 bases and J by 2 bases. Germline CDR1 is SQVTM and CDR2 is ANQGSEA. The CDR3 is CSATSRTGHPYEQYF. CDR3 DNA: TGCAGCGCAACCTCTCGGACAGGCCACCCCTACGAGCAGTACTTC.

This clone was counted a single time. The rearrangement links TRBV2 to TRBJ2-7; D perhaps matches TRBD2 (5 bases). The germline V and J ends were trimmed by 8 bases and 3 bases, with 11 bases remaining between them. CDR3 length equals 12 residues. Germline V lookup: CDR1 SNHLY, CDR2 FYNNEI. CDR3 bases: TGTGCCAGCCTGGACTTTAACTACGAGCAGTACTTC. Its protein product is CASLDFNYEQYF.

J is TRBJ2-7 and V is TRBV30; D is undetermined. This CDR3 spans 11 amino acids. Trimming took 1 base from V and 2 from J, leaving 3 bases between them. The germline gives CDR1 GTSNPN, CDR2 SVGIG (reference sequence). This chain's CDR3 is CAWSDTYEQYF. The CDR3 DNA follows: TGTGCCTGGAGTGACACCTACGAGCAGTACTTC.

The CDR3 here is CAISDSRTQSSYEQYF. For the CDR3, the DNA is TGTGCCATCAGTGACTCCCGGACACAAAGCTCCTACGAGCAGTACTTC. The chain uses TRBV10-3 and TRBJ2-7, with D maybe TRBD1 (5 bases). Germline assignment: CDR1 ENHRY and CDR2 SYGVKD. The CDR3 runs to 16 residues. Trimming took off 3 bases at V and 0 bases at J, with 15 bases between the two ends.

This clone was found once. The chain has TRBV30 and TRBJ1-4; 7 bases align to TRBD1. V was clipped by 2 bases and J by 10 bases; unmatched bases: 4. There are 12 residues in the CDR3. CDR1 is GTSNPN, CDR2 SVGIG, per germline (reference sequence). The CDR3 protein is CAWSPGGGKLFF. The CDR3 DNA reads TGTGCCTGGAGTCCAGGGGGAGGAAAACTGTTTTTT.

This chain joins TRBV5-6 and TRBJ1-2, with D hard to call. V dropped 2 bases and J dropped 7 bases, with 12 bases sitting between them. The CDR3 has 13 residues. CDR1 SGHDT and CDR2 YYEEEE come from the germline V gene. CDR3 sequence reads: CASSFQDWRGYTF. DNA of the CDR3: TGTGCCAGCAGCTTTCAGGATTGGCGTGGCTACACCTTC.

This clone showed up just a few times. This chain's CDR3 is CASTRLAVNTGELFF. Here the CDR3 DNA reads TGCGCCAGCACCCGACTAGCGGTGAACACCGGGGAGCTGTTTTTT. The V and J genes are TRBV10-2 and TRBJ2-2; 9 bases line up with TRBD2. CDR1 WSHSY and CDR2 SAAADI come from the germline V gene. J lost 1 base, V lost 7 bases, and 4 bases had no gene match. The CDR3 is made up of 15 amino acids.

This chain joins TRBV6-5 and TRBJ2-5; 7 bases map to TRBD2. Per the germline V gene, CDR1 is MNHEY and CDR2 is SVGAGI. With V trimmed by 0 bases and J by 2 bases, 6 bases remained unmatched. The CDR3 runs 16 residues. The CDR3 is CASSYSGEGLQETQYF. DNA of the CDR3: TGTGCCAGCAGTTACTCTGGGGAGGGGTTACAAGAGACCCAGTACTTC.

The V and J genes are TRBV6-1 and TRBJ1-5, with 8 nucleotides matching TRBD1. The CDR3 consists of 15 residues. The ends lost 3 bases at V and 11 bases at J; junction bases unmatched: 12. In germline, CDR1 is MNHNS, CDR2 SASEGT. The CDR3 protein is CASSDWRQGIQTQHF. Written as DNA, the CDR3 is TGTGCCAGCAGTGATTGGAGACAGGGGATCCAGACCCAGCATTTT.

The chain combines TRBV10-3 with TRBJ2-3; 7 bases are shared with TRBD2. V shed 4 bases, J shed 2 bases, and the junction held 6 bases outside the gene matches. This CDR3 comprises 15 residues. The germline V gene has CDR1 ENHRY and CDR2 SYGVKD. The CDR3: CAISAGAGLTDTQYF. The CDR3 nucleotides are TGTGCCATCAGTGCAGGAGCGGGGCTCACAGATACGCAGTATTTT.

The chain carries TRBV19 and TRBJ1-1; D is uncertain. The CDR3 covers 13 residues. Germline values: CDR1 LNHDA, CDR2 SQIVND (reference sequence). V was cut by 4 bases and J by 11 bases, with 17 bases left in between. CDR3 protein: CASSTSVRLWAFF. CDR3 DNA: TGTGCCAGTAGTACCTCGGTCCGTCTGTGGGCTTTCTTT.

The V gene is TRBV7-9, the J gene TRBJ1-1; possibly TRBD1 for D (5 bases). This CDR3 region has 15 residues. Germline CDR1 SEHNR, CDR2 FQNEAQ (reference sequence). V gave up 5 bases and J gave up 1 base, with 14 bases separating them. The CDR3 DNA sequence: TGTGCCAGCAGCCCCTCGATCGGACAGAACACTGAAGCTTTCTTT. Its protein is CASSPSIGQNTEAFF. Using reference TRBV7-9 and TRBJ1-1 for the parts outside the CDR3, the full variable domain is DTGVSQNPRHKITKRGQNVTFRCDPISEHNRLYWYRQTLGQGPEFLTYFQNEAQLEKSRLLSDRFSAERPKGSFSTLEIQRTEQGDSAMYLCASSPSIGQNTEAFFGQGTRLTVV.

The chain uses TRBV5-6 and TRBJ1-1; D unclear. V was trimmed by 5 bases and J by 4 bases, leaving 12 bases between them. There are 13 residues in the CDR3. Looked up from germline, CDR1 is SGHDT and CDR2 is YYEEEE. The CDR3 coding sequence is TGTGCCAGCAGGTTAGTAGGAGGCACTGAAGCTTTCTTT. It yields the protein CASRLVGGTEAFF.

V is TRBV7-9 and J is TRBJ2-7, with D possibly TRBD1 on 5 matching bases. CDR1 is SEHNR and CDR2 is FQNEAQ in the germline V gene (reference sequence). Deletions cut 7 bases from V and 1 base from J, with 11 bases between. This CDR3 is 13 amino acids long. The CDR3 DNA reads as TGTGCCAGCACCCCGACAGCTTCCTACGAGCAGTACTTC. As protein: CASTPTASYEQYF. The full variable domain, rest sourced from reference TRBV7-9 and TRBJ2-7, is DTGVSQNPRHKITKRGQNVTFRCDPISEHNRLYWYRQTLGQGPEFLTYFQNEAQLEKSRLLSDRFSAERPKGSFSTLEIQRTEQGDSAMYLCASTPTASYEQYFGPGTRLTVT.

In this sample, this clone turned up a few times. The chain has TRBV4-1 and TRBJ1-4, with D uncertain. Trimming removed 1 base at V and 5 bases at J, with 5 bases between. This CDR3 comprises 13 residues. The germline V gene encodes CDR1 MGHRA and CDR2 YSYEKL. The CDR3 is CASSQGQNEKLFF. For the CDR3, the DNA is TGCGCCAGCAGCCAAGGGCAGAATGAAAAACTGTTTTTT.

This clone was found once. CDR3 amino acids: CASSFQGNTEAFF. Written as DNA, the CDR3 is TGTGCCAGCAGCTTTCAGGGTAACACTGAAGCTTTCTTT. The chain joins TRBV11-3 to TRBJ1-1; possible D gene TRBD1, 5 bases. The CDR3 loop spans 13 amino acids. From germline, CDR1 is SGHNT and CDR2 YENEEA. Trimming stripped 3 bases from V and 2 bases from J, with 7 bases between.

This clone was seen only a few times. The rearrangement joins TRBV6-6 to TRBJ2-7, with no clear D. The CDR3 is 12 amino acids. From germline, CDR1 is MNHNY and CDR2 SVGAGI (reference sequence). V gave up 2 bases and J gave up 6 bases, with 8 bases separating them. The CDR3 region has the DNA TGTGCCAGCAGTTACCGGGTAGCCGAGCAGTACTTC. Its protein is CASSYRVAEQYF.

The V gene is TRBV19, the J gene TRBJ1-4, with 10 bases identical to TRBD1. The length of the CDR3 is 14 residues. Germline CDR1 is LNHDA and CDR2 is SQIVND (reference sequence). V trimming: 8 bases; J trimming: 7 bases; junction bases outside the gene matches: 7. CDR3 nucleotide sequence: TGTGCCAGTGGAACCGGGACAGGGGCTGAAAAACTGTTTTTT. Amino acids: CASGTGTGAEKLFF. The variable domain in full, completed from reference TRBV19 and TRBJ1-4, reads DGGITQSPKYLFRKEGQNVTLSCEQNLNHDAMYWYRQDPGQGLRLIYYSQIVNDFQKGDIAEGYSVSREKKESFPLTVTSAQKNPTAFYLCASGTGTGAEKLFFGSGTQLSVL.